The present T cell receptor beta chain was sequenced within a study of blood T cells in healthy people across ages. Overall study findings and caveats: Unsorted PBMCs blocked a conclusive comparison of naive and antigen-experienced cells. The study found TCR beta diversity correlated strongly with naive T cell percentage. Roughly linear declines in TCR beta diversity per million T cells occurred with age.

With a J-beta primer mix and a sample-barcoded 5' primer, a second PCR ran 7 to 11 cycles. From the 5' RACE reads, TCRdb called clonotypes with MiXCR, one entry per CDR3 protein. The sample carries 1.8 million or so distinct CDR3 sequences, 35% to 50% recorded once. This clonotype turned up a few times. Its antigen remains unknown. The sample taken for sequencing was blood. This clonotype was obtained from a human donor in good health.

The CDR3 bases are TGCAGCGTCCCGGTGGGGGTTGAGCAGTTCTTC. Translation gives CSVPVGVEQFF. The J gene is TRBJ2-1, the V gene TRBV29-1, with D possibly called TRBD1 or TRBD2 (5 bases each). Trimming removed 6 bases at V and 9 bases at J, with 12 bases between. This CDR3 has 11 amino acids. CDR1 is SQVTM, CDR2 ANQGSEA, per germline.